This T cell receptor beta chain emerged from a study of control samples from healthy donors and cancer patients. Measured with immunoSEQ multiplex PCR; TCRdb has only the in-frame clones, and not every one. The data show about 130,000 clones, about 95% seen once. The CDR3 consists of 16 residues. After removal of 6 bases from V and 2 bases from J, the junction contained 10 bases not matched to a gene. CDR1 is ENHRY and CDR2 is SYGVKD in the germline V gene. The genes are TRBV10-3 and TRBJ2-7, with TRBD1 identical over 10 bases. The material sequenced was PBMCs. This TCR derives from a man in his sixties with colorectal cancer. The CDR3 bases are TGTGCCATCAGCCCTTCACCGGGACAGGGGACCTACGAGCAGTACTTC. Residues: CAISPSPGQGTYEQYF.